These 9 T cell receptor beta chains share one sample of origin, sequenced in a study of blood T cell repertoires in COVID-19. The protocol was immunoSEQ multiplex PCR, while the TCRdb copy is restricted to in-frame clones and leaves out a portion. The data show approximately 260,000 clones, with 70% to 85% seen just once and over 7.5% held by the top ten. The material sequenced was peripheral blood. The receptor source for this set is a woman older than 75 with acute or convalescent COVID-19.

The CDR3 sequence: CASSISTGNTEAFF. The CDR3 nucleotides read TGCGCCAGCAGCATTTCGACAGGGAACACTGAAGCTTTCTTT. V usage is TRBV5-1 and J usage is TRBJ1-1, with D tentatively TRBD1 (6 bases). Trimming stripped 4 bases from V and 1 base from J, with 11 bases between. CDR3 length: 14 amino acids. Germline CDR1 SGHRS, CDR2 YFSETQ.

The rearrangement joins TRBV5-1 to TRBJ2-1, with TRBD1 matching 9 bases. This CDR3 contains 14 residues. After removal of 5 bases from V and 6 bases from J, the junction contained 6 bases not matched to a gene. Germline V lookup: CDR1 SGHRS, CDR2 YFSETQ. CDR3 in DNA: TGCGCCAGCAGGGCCGGGACAGGGTCCAATGAGCAGTTCTTC. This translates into CASRAGTGSNEQFF.

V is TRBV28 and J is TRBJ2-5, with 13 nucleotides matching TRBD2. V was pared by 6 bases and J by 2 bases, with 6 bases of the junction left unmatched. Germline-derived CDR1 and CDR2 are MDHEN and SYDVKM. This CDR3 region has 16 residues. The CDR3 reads CASSPGGLAGQETQYF. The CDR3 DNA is TGTGCCAGCAGCCCCGGGGGACTAGCGGGACAAGAGACCCAGTACTTC. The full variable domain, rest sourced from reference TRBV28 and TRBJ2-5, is DVKVTQSSRYLVKRTGEKVFLECVQDMDHENMFWYRQDPGLGLRLIYFSYDVKMKEKGDIPEGYSVSREKKERFSLILESASTNQTSMYLCASSPGGLAGQETQYFGPGTRLLVL.

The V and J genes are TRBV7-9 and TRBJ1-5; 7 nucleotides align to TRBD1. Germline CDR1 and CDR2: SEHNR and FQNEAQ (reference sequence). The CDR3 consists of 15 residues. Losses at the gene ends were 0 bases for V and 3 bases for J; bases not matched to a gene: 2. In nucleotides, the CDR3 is TGTGCCAGCAGCTTAGCAGGGGGCAACAATCAGCCCCAGCATTTT. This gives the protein CASSLAGGNNQPQHF.

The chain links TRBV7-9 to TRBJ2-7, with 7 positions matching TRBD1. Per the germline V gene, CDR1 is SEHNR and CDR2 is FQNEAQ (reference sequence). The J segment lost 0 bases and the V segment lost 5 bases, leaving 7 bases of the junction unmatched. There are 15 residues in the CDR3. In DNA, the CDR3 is TGTGCCAGCAGCCTACTACAGGGGAGCTCCTACGAGCAGTACTTC. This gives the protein CASSLLQGSSYEQYF.

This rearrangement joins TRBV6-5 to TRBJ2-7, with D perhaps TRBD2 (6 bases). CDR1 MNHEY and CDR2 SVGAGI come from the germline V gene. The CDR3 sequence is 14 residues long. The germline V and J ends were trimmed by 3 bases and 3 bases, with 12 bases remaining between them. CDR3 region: CASSYAGRNYEQYF. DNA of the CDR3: TGTGCCAGCAGTTATGCAGGGAGGAACTACGAGCAGTACTTC.

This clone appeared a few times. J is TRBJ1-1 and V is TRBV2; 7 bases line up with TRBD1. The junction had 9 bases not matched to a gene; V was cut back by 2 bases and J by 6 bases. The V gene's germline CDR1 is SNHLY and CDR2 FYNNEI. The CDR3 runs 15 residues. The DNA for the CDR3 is TGTGCCAGCAGTGAAACAGGGGATTCTGCGTCTGAAGCTTTCTTT. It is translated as CASSETGDSASEAFF. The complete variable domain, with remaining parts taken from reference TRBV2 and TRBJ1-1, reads EPEVTQTPSHQVTQMGQEVILRCVPISNHLYFYWYRQILGQKVEFLVSFYNNEISEKSEIFDDQFSVERPDGSNFTLKIRSTKLEDSAMYFCASSETGDSASEAFFGQGTRLTVV.

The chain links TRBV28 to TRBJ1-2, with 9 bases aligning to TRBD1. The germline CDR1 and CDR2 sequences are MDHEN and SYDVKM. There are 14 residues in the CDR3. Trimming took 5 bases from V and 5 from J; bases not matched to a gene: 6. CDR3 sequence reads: CASSERDRDYGYTF. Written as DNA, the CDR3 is TGTGCCAGCAGTGAACGGGACAGGGATTATGGCTACACCTTC.

The CDR3 region is CASSPGQPGSGELFF. For the CDR3, the DNA is TGTGCCAGCAGCCCCGGACAGCCAGGGTCCGGGGAGCTGTTTTTT. This sequence joins TRBV3-1 (or the pseudogene TRBV3-2) and TRBJ2-2; possibly TRBD1 for D (6 bases). This CDR3 is built from 15 residues. V lost 4 bases and J 6 bases, leaving 15 bases between the germline ends. Per germline, CDR1 LGHDT and CDR2 YNNKEL (reference sequence).